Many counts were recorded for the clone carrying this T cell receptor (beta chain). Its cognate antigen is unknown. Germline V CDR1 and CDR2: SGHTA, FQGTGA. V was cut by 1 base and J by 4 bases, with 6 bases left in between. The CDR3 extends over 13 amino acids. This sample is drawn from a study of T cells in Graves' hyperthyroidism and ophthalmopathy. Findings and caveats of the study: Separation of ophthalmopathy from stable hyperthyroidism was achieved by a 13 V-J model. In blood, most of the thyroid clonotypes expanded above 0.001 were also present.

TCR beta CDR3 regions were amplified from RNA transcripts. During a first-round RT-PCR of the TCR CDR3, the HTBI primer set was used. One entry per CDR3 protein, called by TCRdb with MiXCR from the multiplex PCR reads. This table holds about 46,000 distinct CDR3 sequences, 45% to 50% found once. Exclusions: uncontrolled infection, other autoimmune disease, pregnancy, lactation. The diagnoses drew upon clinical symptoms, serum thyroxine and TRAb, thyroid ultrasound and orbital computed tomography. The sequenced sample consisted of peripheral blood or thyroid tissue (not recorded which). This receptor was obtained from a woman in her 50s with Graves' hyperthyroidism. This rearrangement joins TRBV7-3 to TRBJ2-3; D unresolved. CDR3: CASSLNEADTQYF. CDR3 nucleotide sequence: TGTGCCAGCAGCTTAAATGAGGCAGATACGCAGTATTTT.